The entry below gives a single TCR beta chain sequence along with its context. Its antigen target is currently unknown. It has no much larger one-base neighbor in the sample; base qualities were not kept. The library was generated by PCR. TCRdb records Illumina HiSeq 4000 as the sequencer. High-throughput sequencing was used to profile the CDR3 region of the TCR beta-chain in every patient. The authors' pipeline ran thus. A classifier to discriminate distant-metastatic papillary thyroid cancer patients was built from CDR3 differences across clinicopathological groups. Repertoire diversity was assessed with the Shannon index, and tumor-blood repertoire similarity with the Morisita-Horn index. In TCRdb, the public reads were trimmed at Q25 with fastp and aligned with MiXCR, with productive beta chains retained. None of the V and J calls come from the authors' own analysis; TCRdb made them. The sample table shows some 40,000 clones, and 18% are seen once. 12% to 15% of the sample lies in the top ten.

The data were taken from a study of metastatic and nonmetastatic thyroid tumors (dated by TCRdb to the early 2020s). About the study as a whole: Repertoires from peripheral blood and from tumor or nodule tissue samples of malignant and benign thyroid patients were compared. General findings and caveats noted by the study authors: In both blood and tumor samples, malignant tumors were reported to have significantly higher TCR beta diversity than benign nodules.

No treatment had been received by any patient before thyroid surgery. The study retrospectively analysed patient clinical samples collected from about 2012 to 2018 using T-cell receptor beta sequencing. The sequence came from a female donor with papillary thyroid cancer or a benign thyroid nodule (not recorded which). Some clones in this sample may be carry-over from other donors' samples. The sequenced sample consisted of tumor tissue.

The nucleotide sequence reads as follows: TGCATATCCTTCGTGTTAGGCCGGGCCACCTTC. It codes for CISFVLGRATF. The sequence joins TRBV20-1 to TRBJ1-2; the D segment cannot be called with confidence. Taken from the germline V gene (reference sequence), the CDR1 and CDR2 loops are DFQATT and SNEGSKA. The CDR3 starts with the cysteine, ends with the phenylalanine, and has 11 residues. CDR3 DNA only is kept here, 33 bases in frame from base 1.